These 2 T cell receptor beta chains were sequenced from one sample in a study of cytomegalovirus exposure and HLA in healthy donors. Both 60 Vbeta primers and 13 Jbeta primers went into the PCR. Using immunoSEQ multiplex PCR, the repertoire was profiled, and TCRdb retains in-frame clones only, with some absent. The sample records 150,000 to 200,000 clones, approximately 84% being singletons. The sequenced sample consisted of PBMCs. These TCRs come from a man younger than 30 in good health and CMV-seronegative.

As to this clone: A junction end diverges from the germline sequence, so it may reflect a read error. The CDR3 loop reads CASSIGTGKTNEELFF. CDR3 nucleotide sequence: TGTGCCAGTAGTATAGGAACGGGGAAGACTAATGAAGAACTGTTTTTT. This chain joins TRBV19 and TRBJ1-4, with D unclear. This CDR3 region has 16 residues. Germline V lookup: CDR1 LNHDA, CDR2 SQIVND (reference sequence).

The J gene is TRBJ2-1, the V gene TRBV9; the D gene is possibly TRBD2 (6 bases). This CDR3 has 15 residues. V shed 3 bases and J shed 7 bases, with 17 bases lying between them. Germline CDR1 is SGDLS and CDR2 is YYNGEE. DNA for the CDR3: TGTGCCAGCAGCGCTACTAGAGCGGGTTGGAATGAGCAGTTCTTC. Translated, it gives CASSATRAGWNEQFF.